This T cell receptor beta chain was recovered during a study of post-analysis software for immune sequencing data. The wider study: Both relapsing-remitting and secondary progressive multiple sclerosis featured among the disease courses, as did progressive-relapsing multiple sclerosis.

Remarks on this clonotype: Its specificity is not known.

Sequencing libraries made from TCR beta cDNA carried unique molecular identifiers. A single record per CDR3 protein comes from TCRdb applying MiXCR to the PCR reads. The sample contains hundreds of thousands of distinct CDR3 sequences, around 27% of which appear only once. Study-wide points: By F measure, strong co-clustering occurred among samples prepared in the same batch. Controls showed significantly higher normalized Chao1 diversity than did multiple sclerosis patients. Roughly five TRBV segments were more frequent in patients than controls; TRBV5-6, TRBV5-1 and TRBV20-1 belonged to this group.

With 5 bases removed from V and 1 base from J, the gap between germline ends came to 12 bases. This CDR3 has 15 residues. Germline V lookup: CDR1 SGHTA, CDR2 FQGTGA. The material sequenced was blood. The sequence was collected from a girl aged 5-17 years with multiple sclerosis. The chain joins TRBV7-3 to TRBJ2-4; no reliable D call. As DNA, the CDR3 is TGTGCCAGCAGCCCCCCGGATGTTGCCAAAAACATTCAGTACTTC. It encodes CASSPPDVAKNIQYF.